This T cell receptor beta chain was identified during a study of blood T cells in healthy people across ages. A minimum of 6.5 million PBMCs was isolated per sample. V lost 1 base and J 7 bases, leaving 17 bases between the germline ends. Germline V gene data show CDR1 as MNHEY and CDR2 as SMNVEV (reference sequence). This CDR3 has 17 residues. A J-beta primer mix and a sample-barcoded 5' primer were used in a second PCR of about 6 to 12 cycles. A tag from a template-switch adaptor with 12 random nucleotides marked each cDNA molecule. Each single sample gave us at least 2.5 million CDR3-containing paired-end reads. A single record per CDR3 protein comes from TCRdb applying MiXCR to the 5' RACE reads. In the table there are almost 800,000 distinct CDR3 sequences, roughly 64% of which are singletons.

The chain recombines TRBV27 with TRBJ1-6, with a possible D match to TRBD1 (5 bases). This TCR was sampled from a man between 25 and 39 years old in good health. Specimen: blood. CDR3 in amino acids: CASSLLTGGLRNSPLHF. The DNA of the CDR3 is TGTGCCAGCAGTTTATTAACAGGCGGATTAAGGAATTCACCCCTCCACTTT.